The T cell receptor beta chain under discussion was sequenced for a study of OX40 agonist ivuxolimab in advanced cancers. Overall study: Over 30% of patients had received prior checkpoint inhibitor therapy.

The V end lost 3 bases, the J end lost 5 bases, and 14 bases lay between the germline ends. The CDR3 covers 15 residues. CDR1 is LNHDA and CDR2 is SQIVND in the germline V gene (reference sequence). This clone was observed a few times. The antigen remains unidentified. General study points: CD4+ and CD8+ blood T cells expanded clonally by week 6 at 0.1 to 3.0 mg/kg. Expanded clones tended on average to be more numerous among CD8+ T cells than CD4+.

This table comes from immunoSEQ multiplex PCR, and its TCRdb copy is limited to in-frame clones, with some not included. This table has fewer than 90,000 clones, around 86% appearing once. This receptor was identified in an adult with an advanced solid tumor such as melanoma, head and neck, liver or kidney cancer. Here the sequenced sample was CD4+ or CD8+ T cells sorted from blood, taken in a trial of the OX40 agonist ivuxolimab. The chain recombines TRBV19 with TRBJ2-1; tentatively, D is TRBD2 (7 bases). The CDR3 DNA reads as TGTGCCAGTAGTATTCGGGGGGCAAACGACAATGAGCAGTTCTTC. Amino acid sequence: CASSIRGANDNEQFF.